These 12 T cell receptor beta chains were sequenced from one sample in a study of monozygotic twins with inflammatory bowel disease (dated by TCRdb to about 2019). Libraries came from 5' RACE. The listed sequencing device is Illumina HiSeq 2500. TCRdb reprocessed the reads, so every CDR3 protein sequence counts as one entry and DNA is not shown. The sample table records fewer than 400,000 distinct CDR3 sequences. More than 4.5% of the sample comes from the top ten. Sequenced material: blood. The receptors originated from a human donor with ulcerative colitis or Crohn's disease, or a healthy co-twin of an affected twin (not recorded which).

The chain joins TRBV7-2 to TRBJ1-5; TCRdb picks TRBD1, but there is no DNA to check that call. The CDR3 has 13 residues. The V gene's germline CDR1 is SGHTA and CDR2 FQGNSA. CDR3 in amino acids: CASSQGQQQPQHF.

The chain links TRBV11-2 to TRBJ1-5; TCRdb lists TRBD1, though no DNA is available to test this call. CDR1 is SGHAT, CDR2 FQNNGV, per germline. The CDR3 extends over 13 amino acids. The CDR3 loop reads CASSLYVAGPQHF.

V and J are TRBV5-1 and TRBJ2-2; TCRdb's D gene call, TRBD2, goes unchecked for lack of DNA. The V gene's germline CDR1 is SGHRS and CDR2 YFSETQ. This CDR3 comprises 18 residues. CDR3 residues: CASSLNPPRGTYTGELFF.

This chain joins TRBV28 and TRBJ2-7; TCRdb designates TRBD1, a call that cannot be tested without DNA. CDR1 and CDR2 from the germline V gene are MDHEN and SYDVKM. The CDR3 sequence is 14 residues long. This CDR3 reads CASTRIAPAFEQYF.

V gene TRBV12-3 or TRBV12-4 combines with J gene TRBJ2-2; the D call from TCRdb, TRBD2, cannot be confirmed without DNA. CDR3 length: 16 residues. The CDR3 is CASSPLAGGLGGELFF.

The J gene is TRBJ1-5, the V gene TRBV27; TCRdb's assignment of TRBD1 cannot be checked, as there is no DNA. This CDR3 has 14 amino acids. Germline lookup yields CDR1 MNHEY and CDR2 SMNVEV (reference sequence). CDR3 sequence reads: CASSFQGANQPQHF.

The rearrangement joins TRBV5-1 to TRBJ2-1. Germline V lookup: CDR1 SGHRS, CDR2 YFSETQ. The CDR3 spans 11 residues. This chain's CDR3 is CASKDYNEQFF.

The CDR3 here is CASSGGRGGEIYEQYF. This sequence joins TRBV19 and TRBJ2-7; TCRdb lists TRBD1, though no DNA is available to test this call. CDR1 LNHDA and CDR2 SQIVND come from the germline V gene (reference sequence). The CDR3 is made up of 16 amino acids.

The chain has TRBV29-1 and TRBJ1-1; the D call of TRBD1 rests on TCRdb alone, since no DNA is present to check it. The CDR3 runs 11 residues. Per the germline V gene, CDR1 is SQVTM and CDR2 is ANQGSEA. The CDR3 spells CSVTGNTEAFF.

J is TRBJ2-4 and V is TRBV5-1. This CDR3 contains 16 residues. In germline, CDR1 is SGHRS, CDR2 YFSETQ. The chain's CDR3 is CASSLDGRAAKNIQYF.

The V and J genes are TRBV20-1 and TRBJ2-6; TCRdb names TRBD2, which stays unverified in the absence of DNA. CDR3 length: 17 amino acids. Germline V CDR1 and CDR2: DFQATT, SNEGSKA (reference sequence). CDR3 amino acids: CSAPSGTFDSGANVLTF.

The chain is built from TRBV18 and TRBJ2-5; absent DNA, TCRdb's TRBD1 call cannot be checked. The CDR3 loop spans 17 amino acids. Germline V lookup: CDR1 KGHSH, CDR2 LQKENI. The CDR3 loop is CASSPTTPGTGTETQYF.